This TCR beta chain emerged from a study of molecular identifiers for immune sequencing clone quantification. Across the study: In replicates, RNA from roughly 18,000 or 92,000 naive CD8 cells was split five ways, four sequenced.

Germline CDR1 is MNHNS and CDR2 is SASEGT. The CDR3 length is 13 residues. V lost 6 bases and J 6 bases, leaving 11 bases between the germline ends. Both previously described methods and listed TCR primers were employed to make bulk TCR libraries. TCRdb redid the calling of the PCR reads with MiXCR, one entry per CDR3 protein. In the table there are 45,000 to 55,000 distinct CDR3 sequences, roughly 36% of which are singletons. The chain couples TRBV6-1 to TRBJ2-2; no firm D call. This TCR was recovered from a human donor in good health. Some libraries in this study had Jurkat cell RNA spiked in. Sequencing was performed on naive CD8+ T cells from blood, with Jurkat cell RNA spiked in. Described subset: FACS-sorted CD8+CD4-CCR7+CD45RA+ naive T cells. The CDR3 region has the DNA TGTGCCAGCAGAGAATGGTTAGCCGGGGAGCTGTTTTTT. Translating it yields CASREWLAGELFF.